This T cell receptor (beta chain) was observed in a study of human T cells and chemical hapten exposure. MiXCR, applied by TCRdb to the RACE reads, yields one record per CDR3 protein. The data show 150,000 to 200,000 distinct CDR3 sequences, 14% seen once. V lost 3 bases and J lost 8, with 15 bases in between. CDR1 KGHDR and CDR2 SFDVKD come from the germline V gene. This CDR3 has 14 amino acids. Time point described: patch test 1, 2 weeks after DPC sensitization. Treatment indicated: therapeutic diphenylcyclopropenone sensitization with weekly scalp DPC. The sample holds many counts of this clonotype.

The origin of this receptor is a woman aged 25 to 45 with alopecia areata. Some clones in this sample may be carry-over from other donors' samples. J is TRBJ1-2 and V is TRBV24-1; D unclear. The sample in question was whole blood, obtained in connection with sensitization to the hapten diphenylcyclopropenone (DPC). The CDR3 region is CATSDAQEARGYTF. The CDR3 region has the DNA TGTGCCACCAGTGATGCTCAGGAAGCGAGAGGCTACACCTTC.